This T cell receptor (beta chain) was captured by sequencing in a study of response to subunit inactivated influenza vaccine. Findings of the study overall: New T cells are recruited in small numbers by each seasonal influenza vaccination, according to the authors' suggestion.

Looked up from germline, CDR1 is SEHNR and CDR2 is FQNEAQ (reference sequence). The CDR3 contains 17 residues. V gave up 5 bases and J gave up 2 bases; unmatched junction bases: 9. For this clonotype: Its antigen is as yet unknown.

TCRdb reanalysed the RT-PCR reads using MiXCR and keeps one entry per CDR3 protein. The data show hundreds of thousands of distinct CDR3 sequences, approximately 14% seen once. This receptor was taken from a man between 45 and 60 years old who received an inactivated influenza vaccine. The chain couples TRBV7-9 to TRBJ2-2; 9 bases fit TRBD2. Specimen: PBMCs from blood, collected 12 days after vaccination. As DNA, the CDR3 is TGTGCCAGCAGCCCACCGCGGGAGGGGCCCAACACCGGGGAGCTGTTTTTT. Protein: CASSPPREGPNTGELFF.